This T cell receptor (beta chain) is drawn from a study of blood T cells in healthy people across ages. Isolated PBMCs totaled at least 6 million in each sample. A note on this clonotype: Its antigen is still unknown.

V was clipped by 3 bases and J by 5 bases; unmatched bases: 11. The CDR3 loop spans 16 amino acids. Broader study findings: Roughly linear age-related decline in beta diversity appeared, significant by age 40.

With a J-beta primer mix and a sample-barcoded 5' primer, a second PCR ran about 7 to 12 cycles. TCRdb reanalysed the 5' RACE reads using MiXCR and keeps one entry per CDR3 protein. Here the sample spans 1.5 million to 2 million distinct CDR3 sequences, approximately 28% being singletons. The specimen was blood. The sequence was collected from a woman aged 25 to 45 in good health. This chain joins TRBV12-3 or TRBV12-4 and TRBJ1-1; TRBD1 agrees at 8 bases. CDR3 residues: CASSFILPGGGTEAFF. The CDR3 DNA reads TGTGCCAGCAGTTTTATCCTCCCAGGGGGCGGGACTGAAGCTTTCTTT.